This entry features one TCR beta chain sequence. The data originate from a study of blood T cell repertoires in COVID-19. About the research overall: Material from acute and convalescent COVID-19 was sourced from the United States, Italy and Spain. T cells, B-cell-depleted T cells, or PBMCs provided the cDNA or gDNA that served as material.

Authors' methods: The authors estimated nucleated cell counts from reference gene primer amplification. Some clones are missing from TCRdb's copy, which holds only in-frame ones; the method was immunoSEQ multiplex PCR. V and J calls and clone size are those listed in that table; D and trimming were worked out from the DNA. The profile shows over 65,000 clones, 81% of them singletons. The CDR3 sequence is 13 residues long. The germline V gene encodes CDR1 MDHEN and CDR2 SYDVKM. With 5 bases removed from V and 5 bases from J, the gap between germline ends came to 12 bases. The sequence came from a man of 80 years or more with acute or convalescent COVID-19. The specimen was peripheral blood. The V call is TRBV28, the J call TRBJ1-2; unclear D gene. The CDR3 bases are TGTGCCAGCAGTCCCCCACTACTTTATGGCTACACCTTC. It yields the protein CASSPPLLYGYTF.